This T cell receptor (beta chain) stems from a study of blood T cell repertoires in COVID-19. Whole-study context: Both acute and convalescent COVID-19 samples were obtained from the United States, Italy and Spain. The cDNA or gDNA used as material had been derived from T cells, B-cell-depleted T cells, or PBMCs.

The CDR3 has 16 amino acids. Trimming stripped 1 base from V and 8 bases from J, with 18 bases between. Germline values: CDR1 SGHAT, CDR2 FQNNGV. How the authors handled the data: Reference gene primers were amplified, and this amplification served to estimate nucleated cell counts. Assay used: immunoSEQ multiplex PCR; TCRdb lists only in-frame clones, some missing. V, J and clone size are those of that table, while D and trimming were read from the DNA. Among about 250,000 clones, around 82% were seen once, and the ten largest hold approximately 5.9%. V gene TRBV11-2 combines with J gene TRBJ2-1; maybe TRBD2 (6 bases). This receptor was identified in a man of 80 years or more with acute or convalescent COVID-19. The source material was peripheral blood. The CDR3: CASSLVGGLLNDEQFF. DNA for the CDR3: TGTGCCAGCAGCTTAGTTGGGGGACTTCTTAATGATGAGCAGTTCTTC.